The sequence of this T cell receptor beta chain was determined in a study of blood T cell repertoires in COVID-19. The repertoire was sequenced with immunoSEQ multiplex PCR; TCRdb's copy has only in-frame clones and lacks some. The table includes fewer than 350,000 clones, about 90% detected once. This clonotype was sampled from a woman aged 25 to 39 with COVID-19, enrolled during active disease. The sequenced material came from peripheral blood.

The CDR3 loop reads CASSEYSGSSYEQYF. The CDR3 DNA reads TGTGCCAGCAGTGAATATTCGGGGAGCTCCTACGAGCAGTACTTC. The chain recombines TRBV25-1 with TRBJ2-7, with D possibly TRBD2 on 5 matching bases. V was trimmed by 0 bases and J by 0 bases, leaving 9 bases between them. The CDR3 is 15 amino acids. Germline lookup yields CDR1 MGHDK and CDR2 SYGVNS.